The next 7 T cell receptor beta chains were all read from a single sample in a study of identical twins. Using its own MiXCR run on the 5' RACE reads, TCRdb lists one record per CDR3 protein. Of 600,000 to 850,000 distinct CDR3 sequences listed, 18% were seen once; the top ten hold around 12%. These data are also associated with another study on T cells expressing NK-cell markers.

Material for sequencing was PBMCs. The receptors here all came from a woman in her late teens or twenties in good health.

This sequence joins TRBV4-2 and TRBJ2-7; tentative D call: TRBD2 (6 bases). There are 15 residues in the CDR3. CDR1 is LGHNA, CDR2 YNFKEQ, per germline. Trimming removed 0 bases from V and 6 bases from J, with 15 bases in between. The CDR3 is CASSQEGGALGEQYF. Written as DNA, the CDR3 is TGTGCCAGCAGCCAAGAAGGAGGGGCCTTGGGCGAGCAGTACTTC.

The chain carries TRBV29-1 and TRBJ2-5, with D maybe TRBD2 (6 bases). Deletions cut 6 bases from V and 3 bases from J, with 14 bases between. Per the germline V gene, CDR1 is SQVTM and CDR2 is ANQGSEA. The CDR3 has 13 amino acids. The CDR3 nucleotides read TGCAGCGTGGGGGGACTCTTGAAAGAGACCCAGTACTTC. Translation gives CSVGGLLKETQYF. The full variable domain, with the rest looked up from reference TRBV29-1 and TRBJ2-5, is SAVISQKPSRDICQRGTSLTIQCQVDSQVTMMFWYRQQPGQSLTLIATANQGSEATYESGFVIDKFPISRPNLTFSTLTVSNMSPEDSSIYLCSVGGLLKETQYFGPGTRLLVL.

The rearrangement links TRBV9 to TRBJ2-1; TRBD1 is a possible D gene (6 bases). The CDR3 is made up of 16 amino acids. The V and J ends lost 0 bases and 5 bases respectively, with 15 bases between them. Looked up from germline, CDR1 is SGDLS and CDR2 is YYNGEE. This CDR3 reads CASSVAGDRVNNEQFF. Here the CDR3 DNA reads TGTGCCAGCAGCGTAGCAGGGGATCGAGTAAACAATGAGCAGTTCTTC.

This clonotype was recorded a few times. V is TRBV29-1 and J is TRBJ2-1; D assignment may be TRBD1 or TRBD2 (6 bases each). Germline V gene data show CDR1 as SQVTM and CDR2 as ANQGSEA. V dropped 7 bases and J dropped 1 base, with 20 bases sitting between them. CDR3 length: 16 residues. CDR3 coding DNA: TGCAGCGCCGAACGGGGGCAGGGCGGATCCTACAATGAGCAGTTCTTC. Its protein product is CSAERGQGGSYNEQFF.

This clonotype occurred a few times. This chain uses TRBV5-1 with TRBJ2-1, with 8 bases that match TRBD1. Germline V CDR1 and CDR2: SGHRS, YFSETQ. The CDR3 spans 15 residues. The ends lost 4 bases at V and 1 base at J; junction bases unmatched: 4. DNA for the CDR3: TGCGCCAGCAGCCCCCAGGGGGCTTCCTACAATGAGCAGTTCTTC. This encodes CASSPQGASYNEQFF.

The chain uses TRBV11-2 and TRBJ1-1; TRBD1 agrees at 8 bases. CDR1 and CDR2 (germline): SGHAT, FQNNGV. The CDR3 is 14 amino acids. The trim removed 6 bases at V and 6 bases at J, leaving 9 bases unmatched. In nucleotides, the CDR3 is TGTGCCAGCAGGGGATACAGGGGGATTTCTGAAGCTTTCTTT. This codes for CASRGYRGISEAFF.

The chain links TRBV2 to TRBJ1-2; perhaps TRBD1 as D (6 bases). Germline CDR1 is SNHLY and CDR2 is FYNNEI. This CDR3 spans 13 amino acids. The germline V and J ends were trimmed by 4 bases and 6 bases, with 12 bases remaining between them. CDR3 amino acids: CASSVKQGHGYTF. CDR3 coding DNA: TGTGCCAGCAGTGTAAAACAGGGCCATGGCTACACCTTC. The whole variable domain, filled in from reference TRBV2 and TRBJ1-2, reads EPEVTQTPSHQVTQMGQEVILRCVPISNHLYFYWYRQILGQKVEFLVSFYNNEISEKSEIFDDQFSVERPDGSNFTLKIRSTKLEDSAMYFCASSVKQGHGYTFGSGTRLTVV.